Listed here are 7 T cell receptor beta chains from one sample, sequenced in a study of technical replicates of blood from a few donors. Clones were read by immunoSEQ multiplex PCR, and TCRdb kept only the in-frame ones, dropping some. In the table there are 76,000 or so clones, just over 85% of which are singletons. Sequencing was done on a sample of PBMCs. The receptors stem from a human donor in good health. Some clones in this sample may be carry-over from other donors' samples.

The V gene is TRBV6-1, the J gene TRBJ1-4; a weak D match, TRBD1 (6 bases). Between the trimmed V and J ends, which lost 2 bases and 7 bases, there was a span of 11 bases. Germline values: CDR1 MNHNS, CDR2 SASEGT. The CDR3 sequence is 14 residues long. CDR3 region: CASSEQGWAEKLFF. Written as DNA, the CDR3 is TGTGCCAGCAGTGAACAGGGGTGGGCTGAAAAACTGTTTTTT.

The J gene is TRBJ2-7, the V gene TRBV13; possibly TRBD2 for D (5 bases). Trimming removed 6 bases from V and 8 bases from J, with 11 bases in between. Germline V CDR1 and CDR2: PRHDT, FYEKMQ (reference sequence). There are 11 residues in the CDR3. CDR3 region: CASRSSGQQYF. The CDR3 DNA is TGTGCCAGCAGGAGCAGCGGACAGCAGTACTTC.

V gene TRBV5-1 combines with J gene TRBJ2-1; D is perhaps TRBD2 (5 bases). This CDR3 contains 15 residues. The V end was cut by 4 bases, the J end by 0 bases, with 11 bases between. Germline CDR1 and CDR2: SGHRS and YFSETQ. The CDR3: CASSVGLNSYNEQFF. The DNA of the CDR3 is TGCGCCAGCAGCGTCGGACTTAACTCCTACAATGAGCAGTTCTTC.

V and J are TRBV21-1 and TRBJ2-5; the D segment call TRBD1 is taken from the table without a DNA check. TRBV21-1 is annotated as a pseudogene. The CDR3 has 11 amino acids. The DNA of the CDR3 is TGTGCCAGCAAAAACAAAGAGACCCAGTACTTC. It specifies CASKNKETQYF.

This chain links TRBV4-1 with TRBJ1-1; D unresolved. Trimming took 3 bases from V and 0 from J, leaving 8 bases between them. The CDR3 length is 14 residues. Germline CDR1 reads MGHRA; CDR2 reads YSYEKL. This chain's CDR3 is CASSQALLNTEAFF. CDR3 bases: TGCGCCAGCAGCCAGGCCTTGTTGAACACTGAAGCTTTCTTT.

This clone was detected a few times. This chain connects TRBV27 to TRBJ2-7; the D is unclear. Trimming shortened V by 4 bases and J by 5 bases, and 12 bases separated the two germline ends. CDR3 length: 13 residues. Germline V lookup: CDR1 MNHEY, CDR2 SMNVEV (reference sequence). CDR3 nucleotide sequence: TGTGCCAGCAGTTCCCTTTTGACAAACGAGCAGTACTTC. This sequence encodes CASSSLLTNEQYF.

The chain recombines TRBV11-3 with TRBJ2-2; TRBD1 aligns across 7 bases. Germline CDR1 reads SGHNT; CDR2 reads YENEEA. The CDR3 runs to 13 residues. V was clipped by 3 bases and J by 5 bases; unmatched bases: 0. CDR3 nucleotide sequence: TGTGCCAGCAGCTTGACAGGGACCGGGGAGCTGTTTTTT. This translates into CASSLTGTGELFF.